This paragraph reports one T cell receptor (beta chain). Its antigen remains unknown. Germline CDR1 reads SQVTM; CDR2 reads ANQGSEA. The V end lost 1 base, the J end lost 7 bases, and 8 bases lay between the germline ends. The CDR3 covers 12 residues. Data came from immunoSEQ multiplex PCR; TCRdb stores just in-frame clones and leaves some out. The sample contains around 120,000 clones, roughly 91% of which appear only once. The sample belongs to a study of T cell responses to AZD1222 COVID-19 vaccine. Study results and limitations: Sampling captured repertoires only after the peak T cell response. Vaccine-associated CD4 TCRs ranged over spike, dominating at 160-218 and 743-854.

The sequencing used peripheral blood, collected 28 days after the second AZD1222 dose. This TCR derives from an adult who received the AZD1222 COVID-19 vaccine. V and J are TRBV29-1 and TRBJ2-1, with D perhaps matching TRBD1 (5 bases). CDR3 residues: CSVEGGRNEQFF. CDR3 nucleotide sequence: TGCAGCGTTGAAGGGGGCCGGAATGAGCAGTTCTTC.